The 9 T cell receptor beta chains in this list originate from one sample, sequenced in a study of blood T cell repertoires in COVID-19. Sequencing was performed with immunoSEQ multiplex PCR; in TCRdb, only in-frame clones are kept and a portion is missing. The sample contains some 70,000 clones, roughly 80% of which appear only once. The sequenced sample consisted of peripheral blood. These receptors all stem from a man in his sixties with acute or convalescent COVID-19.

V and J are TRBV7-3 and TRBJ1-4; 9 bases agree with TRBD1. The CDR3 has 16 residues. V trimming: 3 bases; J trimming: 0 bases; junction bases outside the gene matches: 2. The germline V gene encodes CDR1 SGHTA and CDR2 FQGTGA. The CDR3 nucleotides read TGTGCCAGCAGCTTCCGGGACAGGGCAACTAATGAAAAACTGTTTTTT. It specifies CASSFRDRATNEKLFF.

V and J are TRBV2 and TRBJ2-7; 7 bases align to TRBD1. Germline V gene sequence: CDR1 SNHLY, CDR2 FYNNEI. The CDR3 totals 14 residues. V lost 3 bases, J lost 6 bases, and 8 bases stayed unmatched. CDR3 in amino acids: CASSENRGKGEQYV. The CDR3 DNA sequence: TGTGCCAGCAGTGAGAACAGGGGAAAGGGCGAGCAGTACGTC.

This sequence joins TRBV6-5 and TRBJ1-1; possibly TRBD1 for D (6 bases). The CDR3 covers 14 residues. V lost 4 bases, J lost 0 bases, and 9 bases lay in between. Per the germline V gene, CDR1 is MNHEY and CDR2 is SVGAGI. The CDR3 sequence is CASSSRGLNTEAFF. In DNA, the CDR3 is TGTGCCAGCAGTTCCAGGGGATTGAACACTGAAGCTTTCTTT.

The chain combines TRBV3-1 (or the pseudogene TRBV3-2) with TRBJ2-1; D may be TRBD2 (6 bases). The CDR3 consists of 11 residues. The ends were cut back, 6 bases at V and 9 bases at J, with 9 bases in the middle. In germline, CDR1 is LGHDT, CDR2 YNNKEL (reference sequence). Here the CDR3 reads CASRGDFEQFF. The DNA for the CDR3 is TGTGCCAGCAGGGGGGACTTTGAGCAGTTCTTC.

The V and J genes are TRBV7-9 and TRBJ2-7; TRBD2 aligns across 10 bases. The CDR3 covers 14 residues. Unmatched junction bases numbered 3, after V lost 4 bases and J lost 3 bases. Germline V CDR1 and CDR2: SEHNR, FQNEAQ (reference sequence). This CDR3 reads CASSSSGSDYEQYF. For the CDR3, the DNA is TGTGCCAGCAGCTCTAGCGGGAGTGACTACGAGCAGTACTTC. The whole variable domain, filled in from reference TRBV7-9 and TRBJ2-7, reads DTGVSQNPRHKITKRGQNVTFRCDPISEHNRLYWYRQTLGQGPEFLTYFQNEAQLEKSRLLSDRFSAERPKGSFSTLEIQRTEQGDSAMYLCASSSSGSDYEQYFGPGTRLTVT.

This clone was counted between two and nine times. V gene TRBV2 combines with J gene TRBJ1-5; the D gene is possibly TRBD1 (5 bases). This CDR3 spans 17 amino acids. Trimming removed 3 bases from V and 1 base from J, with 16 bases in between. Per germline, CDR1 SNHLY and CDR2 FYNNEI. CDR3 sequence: CASSDGRVRGSNQPQHF. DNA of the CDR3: TGTGCCAGCAGTGACGGCAGGGTGCGGGGGAGCAATCAGCCCCAGCATTTT.

The CDR3 DNA follows: TGTGCCAGCAGCGCGGGACCCGGGATCTACACCTTC. Its translation: CASSAGPGIYTF. The rearrangement links TRBV7-3 to TRBJ1-2, with a tentative D call TRBD1 (5 bases). The V and J ends lost 5 bases and 10 bases respectively, with 14 bases between them. CDR1 is SGHTA and CDR2 is FQGTGA in the germline V gene. CDR3 size: 12 residues.

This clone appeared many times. CDR3 protein: CASSAPGQGNQPQHF. The CDR3 DNA follows: TGTGCCAGTAGTGCCCCGGGACAGGGCAATCAGCCCCAGCATTTT. This chain connects TRBV19 to TRBJ1-5; 8 bases line up with TRBD1. Trimming removed 5 bases from V and 2 bases from J; junction bases left unmatched: 5. The length of the CDR3 is 15 residues. Per the germline V gene, CDR1 is LNHDA and CDR2 is SQIVND (reference sequence).

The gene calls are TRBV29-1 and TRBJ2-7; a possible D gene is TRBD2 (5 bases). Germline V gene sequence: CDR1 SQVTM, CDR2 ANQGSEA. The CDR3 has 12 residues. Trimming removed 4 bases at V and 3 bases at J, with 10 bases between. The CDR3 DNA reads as TGCAGCGTTGGGGCTAGCCTCTACGAGCAGTACTTC. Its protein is CSVGASLYEQYF.